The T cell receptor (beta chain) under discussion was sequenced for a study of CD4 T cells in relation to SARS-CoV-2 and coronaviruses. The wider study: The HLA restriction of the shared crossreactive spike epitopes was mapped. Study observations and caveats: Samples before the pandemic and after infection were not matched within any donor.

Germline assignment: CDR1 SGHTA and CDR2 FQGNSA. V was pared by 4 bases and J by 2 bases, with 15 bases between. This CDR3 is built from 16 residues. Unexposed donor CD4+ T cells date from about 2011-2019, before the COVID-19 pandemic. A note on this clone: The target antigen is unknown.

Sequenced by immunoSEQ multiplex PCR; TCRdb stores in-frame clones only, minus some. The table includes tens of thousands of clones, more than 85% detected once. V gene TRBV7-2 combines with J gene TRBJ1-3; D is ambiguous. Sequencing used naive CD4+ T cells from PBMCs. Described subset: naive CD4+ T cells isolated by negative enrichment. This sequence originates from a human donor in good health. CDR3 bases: TGTGCCAGCAGCTCAGACCGGGAATATGCTGGAAACACCATATATTTT. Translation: CASSSDREYAGNTIYF.